Shown below are 12 T cell receptor beta chains from a single sample sequenced in a study of early T cells in non-severe SARS-CoV-2 infection. TCRdb ran MiXCR on the 5' RACE reads and lists one entry per CDR3 protein. This table has roughly 86,000 distinct CDR3 sequences, roughly 15% appearing once. The sequenced material came from whole blood. Source of these receptors: an adult who was a healthcare worker with PCR-confirmed SARS-CoV-2 infection or an uninfected control (not recorded which).

Only a few counts were recorded for this clonotype. The chain recombines TRBV12-3 or TRBV12-4 with TRBJ2-5; 7 bases match TRBD1. This CDR3 is built from 11 residues. Trimming removed 8 bases from V and 6 bases from J; junction bases left unmatched: 3. This CDR3 reads CASRQGQTQYF. For the CDR3, the DNA is TGTGCCAGCCGACAGGGCCAGACCCAGTACTTC.

This CDR3 is CASSSWTTTDTQYF. CDR3 coding DNA: TGTGCCAGCAGCTCATGGACTACGACAGATACGCAGTATTTT. V gene TRBV7-3 combines with J gene TRBJ2-3, with D possibly being TRBD2 (6 bases). The CDR3 has 14 residues. Per germline, CDR1 SGHTA and CDR2 FQGTGA. Trimming removed 4 bases at V and 3 bases at J, with 11 bases between.

V usage is TRBV7-6 and J usage is TRBJ2-1; the D is unclear. The CDR3 is 13 residues long. Germline V gene data show CDR1 as SGHVS and CDR2 as FNYEAQ. Trimming left V 5 bases short and J 8 bases short, with 13 bases between. Here the CDR3 reads CASSQRPNDEQFF. CDR3 DNA: TGTGCCAGCAGCCAGAGACCCAACGATGAGCAGTTCTTC.

This clonotype was recorded a few times. The chain couples TRBV11-2 to TRBJ2-1; 9 nucleotides line up with TRBD2. CDR1 and CDR2 from the germline V gene are SGHAT and FQNNGV. The CDR3 spans 13 residues. With V trimmed by 5 bases and J by 7 bases, 3 bases remained unmatched. The CDR3 DNA reads as TGTGCCAGCAGCCTAGCGGGACAGAATGAGCAGTTCTTC. As protein: CASSLAGQNEQFF.

This clonotype turned up a few times. The chain recombines TRBV4-2 with TRBJ1-1; 8 bases match TRBD1. The V segment lost 7 bases and the J segment 2 bases; nucleotides outside the gene matches: 6. Per the germline V gene, CDR1 is LGHNA and CDR2 is YNFKEQ. The CDR3 consists of 14 residues. The CDR3 sequence is CASKDDRGNTEAFF. The DNA of the CDR3 is TGTGCCAGCAAGGATGACAGGGGAAACACTGAAGCTTTCTTT.

The chain uses TRBV14 and TRBJ2-1, with D tentatively TRBD2 (5 bases). The V gene lost 1 base and the J gene lost 4 bases, with 8 bases spanning the gap. Germline V CDR1 and CDR2: SGHDN, FVKESK. The CDR3 totals 14 residues. This CDR3 is CASSQGTAYNEQFF. The CDR3 DNA sequence: TGTGCCAGCAGCCAAGGGACTGCATACAATGAGCAGTTCTTC.

This clonotype was counted only a few times. The chain uses TRBV7-9 and TRBJ1-1; 10 nucleotides agree with TRBD1. The CDR3 has 14 residues. J lost 4 bases, V lost 6 bases, and 5 bases had no gene match. Germline V CDR1 and CDR2: SEHNR, FQNEAQ (reference sequence). This chain's CDR3 is CASSRQGAGTEAFF. The CDR3 nucleotides are TGTGCCAGCAGTCGACAGGGGGCCGGCACTGAAGCTTTCTTT.

This sequence joins TRBV6-2 or TRBV6-3 and TRBJ2-5, with D perhaps TRBD2 (7 bases). Germline V gives CDR1 MNHEY, CDR2 SVGEGT. The CDR3 spans 14 residues. The germline V and J ends were trimmed by 6 bases and 5 bases, with 16 bases remaining between them. The CDR3 region is CASSGGRGGETQYF. CDR3 sequence (DNA): TGTGCCAGCAGCGGCGGGAGAGGGGGTGAGACCCAGTACTTC.

In this sample, this clonotype turned up a few times. This sequence joins TRBV5-1 and TRBJ2-1; TRBD1 agrees at 8 bases. The germline V gene has CDR1 SGHRS and CDR2 YFSETQ. The CDR3 extends over 13 amino acids. V shed 2 bases and J 9 bases; nucleotides not matched to a gene: 4. For the CDR3, the DNA is TGCGCCAGCAGCTTTCAGGGGGCTAGTGAGCAGTTCTTC. Translated: CASSFQGASEQFF.

The chain joins TRBV6-2 or TRBV6-3 to TRBJ2-1, with TRBD2 as a possible D gene (6 bases). Germline CDR1 is MNHEY and CDR2 is SVGEGT. The CDR3 is 11 amino acids. V was clipped by 6 bases and J by 9 bases, with 9 bases between them. DNA for the CDR3: TGTGCCAGCAGCCGGGGACTTGAGCAGTTCTTC. Encoded protein: CASSRGLEQFF.

In this sample, this clonotype turned up a few times. The chain employs TRBV7-2 and TRBJ1-2; D might be TRBD1 (6 bases). The CDR3 covers 13 residues. Germline V gene lookup returns CDR1 SGHTA and CDR2 FQGNSA. V was trimmed by 4 bases and J by 3 bases, leaving 9 bases between them. The CDR3 sequence: CASSSRQDYGYTF. The CDR3 DNA reads TGTGCCAGCAGCTCCAGACAGGACTATGGCTACACCTTC.

This clonotype has more than one count but fewer than ten. The chain has TRBV6-1 and TRBJ2-1; D tentatively reads TRBD1 or TRBD2 (5 bases each). This CDR3 region has 16 residues. CDR1 MNHNS and CDR2 SASEGT come from the germline V gene. Between the trimmed V and J ends, which lost 7 bases and 2 bases, there was a span of 18 bases. This CDR3 is CASINGGRPAYNEQFF. DNA for the CDR3: TGTGCCAGCATCAATGGGGGTAGACCGGCCTACAATGAGCAGTTCTTC.